This T cell receptor beta chain was obtained from a study of CD8 T cells in Susac syndrome. Study outcomes and limitations: Only a relatively small number of individuals were included in the TCR sequencing and HLA analysis.

From germline, CDR1 is SNHLY and CDR2 FYNNEI. This CDR3 spans 14 amino acids. The junction had 12 bases not matched to a gene; V was cut back by 6 bases and J by 8 bases. Blood CD8+ and CD4+ T cells underwent high-throughput TCR beta sequencing. TEMRA cells were FACS-enriched, and CD8+ and CD4+ T cells were isolated negatively. As concerns this clonotype: Its antigen is as yet unknown.

Reverse transcription of 0.5 to 1 ug RNA was carried out with random hexamers. The CDR3 of TCR beta was amplified by immunoSEQ multiplex PCR across 54 Vbeta and 13 Jbeta. TCRdb re-called the immunoSEQ multiplex PCR reads with MiXCR, one entry per CDR3 protein. The sample carries roughly 130,000 distinct CDR3 sequences, approximately 95% recorded once. The chain is built from TRBV2 and TRBJ1-1; 7 bases align to TRBD1. This clonotype was obtained from a human donor with multiple sclerosis. The sequenced material came from CD4+ T cells from PBMCs. The CDR3 loop is CASRAEGQSSEAFF. The CDR3 DNA reads TGTGCCAGCAGAGCCGAGGGACAGAGTAGCGAAGCTTTCTTT.